These T cell receptor beta chains were read from a single sample in a study of cytomegalovirus exposure and HLA in healthy donors. The repertoire was sequenced with immunoSEQ multiplex PCR; TCRdb's copy has only in-frame clones and lacks some. The table lists 180,000 or so clones, 9.5% of them singletons. Sequenced: PBMCs. The receptors shown here come from a woman younger than 45 in good health and CMV-seropositive. Both conserved end residues are part of each CDR3. A D gene is named only where the DNA matches it firmly. Some rows have no size entry. The others give once, few or many, or a class for an expanded clone.

TRBJ2-1	TRBV18	TRBD2	.	CASSPLRTSGSYNEQFF	TGTGCCAGCTCACCCTTAAGGACTAGCGGCTCCTACAATGAGCAGTTCTTC
TRBJ2-7	TRBV30	TRBD1	.	CAWSVGTDDYEQYF	TGTGCCTGGAGTGTGGGGACAGACGATTACGAGCAGTACTTC
TRBJ2-7	TRBV5-1	TRBD2	.	CASAWTSGSYEQYF	TGCGCCAGCGCCTGGACTAGCGGATCCTACGAGCAGTACTTC
TRBJ2-1	TRBV9	TRBD2	.	CASSVASGKSYNEQFF	TGTGCCAGCAGCGTAGCTAGCGGGAAGTCCTACAATGAGCAGTTCTTC
TRBJ1-2	TRBV7-9	.	.	CASSKGLLNYGYTF	TGTGCCAGCAGCAAGGGACTCCTTAACTATGGCTACACCTTC
TRBJ1-3	TRBV29-1	.	few	CSVEERADTIYF	TGCAGCGTTGAAGAGAGGGCGGACACCATATATTTT
TRBJ2-7	TRBV6-6	.	.	CASSYGLNYEQYF	TGTGCCAGCAGTTACGGGCTAAACTACGAGCAGTACTTC
TRBJ2-7	TRBV7-2	.	few	CASSLNPASRGEQYF	TGTGCCAGCAGCCTAAACCCTGCCAGTCGCGGCGAGCAGTACTTC
TRBJ1-2	TRBV19	.	.	CASSLTAPYGYTF	TGTGCCAGTAGCTTGACAGCCCCCTATGGCTACACCTTC
TRBJ1-1	TRBV15	.	few	CATSLRRTEAFF	TGTGCCACCAGTCTCAGGAGGACTGAAGCTTTCTTT
TRBJ1-1	TRBV11-2	.	few	CASSLRTVMNTEAFF	TGTGCCAGCAGCTTGCGGACTGTCATGAACACTGAAGCTTTCTTT
TRBJ2-3	TRBV5-6	.	.	CASFIGNTDTQYF	TGTGCCAGTTTTATCGGGAACACAGATACGCAGTATTTT
TRBJ1-4	TRBV10-2	.	.	CASGGPDSRYETNEKLFF	TGCGCCAGCGGGGGACCGGACAGTCGATATGAAACTAATGAAAAACTGTTTTTT
TRBJ2-2	TRBV11-2	.	few	CASSFGGVTGELFF	TGTGCCAGCAGCTTTGGCGGGGTCACCGGGGAGCTGTTTTTT
TRBJ2-2	TRBV2	TRBD1	.	CASRDRGLNTGELFF	TGTGCCAGCAGAGACAGGGGACTGAACACCGGGGAGCTGTTTTTT
TRBJ2-7	TRBV27	TRBD2	few	CASSRGTSGASEQYF	TGTGCCAGCAGCAGGGGGACTAGCGGGGCCAGTGAGCAGTACTTC
TRBJ1-2	TRBV6-1	.	.	CASSVDRLHGYTF	TGTGCCAGCAGCGTAGACAGGCTTCATGGCTACACCTTC
TRBJ2-7	TRBV5-1	TRBD2	few	CASSLAGGVGSYEQYF	TGCGCCAGCAGCTTGGCGGGGGGAGTGGGATCCTACGAGCAGTACTTC
TRBJ1-1	TRBV2	.	.	CASNLGGLNTEAFF	TGTGCCAGCAACTTGGGAGGATTGAACACTGAAGCTTTCTTT
TRBJ2-5	TRBV9	TRBD2	few	CASSVGLAGDLMAETQYF	TGTGCCAGCAGCGTCGGACTAGCGGGAGATCTTATGGCGGAGACCCAGTACTTC
TRBJ1-2	TRBV7-9	TRBD1	.	CASSPLLTGGRNYGYTF	TGTGCCAGCAGCCCTCTCCTGACAGGGGGTAGGAACTATGGCTACACCTTC
TRBJ2-7	TRBV5-6	.	.	CASSLTGYEQYF	TGTGCCAGCAGCTTGACAGGATACGAGCAGTACTTC
TRBJ2-7	TRBV10-3	.	few	CAISDQGPEQYF	TGTGCCATCAGTGATCAGGGTCCCGAGCAGTACTTC
TRBJ2-7	TRBV11-1	.	.	CASSSTPQDEQYF	TGTGCCAGCAGCTCTACGCCCCAGGACGAGCAGTACTTC
TRBJ2-3	TRBV6-5	.	few	CASSYSGRIPTDTQYF	TGTGCCAGCAGTTACTCGGGCAGGATCCCCACAGATACGCAGTATTTT
TRBJ2-5	TRBV7-6	TRBD2	few	CASSGRTSGSQTQYF	TGTGCCAGCAGCGGGAGGACTAGCGGGAGCCAGACCCAGTACTTC
TRBJ2-5	TRBV23-1	TRBD2	few	CALIRTSGRAKETQYF	TGCGCCCTTATCCGGACTAGCGGGAGGGCAAAGGAGACCCAGTACTTC
TRBJ2-1	TRBV5-1	.	.	CASSLRLAPENNEQFF	TGCGCCAGCAGCTTAAGACTGGCCCCAGAAAACAATGAGCAGTTCTTC
TRBJ2-7	TRBV5-1	TRBD1	few	CASKTPGTEHEQYF	TGCGCCAGCAAAACTCCGGGGACAGAACACGAGCAGTACTTC
TRBJ1-2	TRBV7-2	.	many	CASSLVGRGDYGYTF	TGTGCCAGCAGCTTAGTTGGCAGGGGTGACTATGGCTACACCTTC
TRBJ2-3	TRBV7-2	.	.	CASSLVFLAERTTQYF	TGTGCCAGCAGCTTAGTGTTCCTAGCCGAGAGGACCACGCAGTATTTT
TRBJ1-2	TRBV7-9	.	few	CASGRDLPHEGYTF	TGTGCCAGCGGGCGGGATTTACCCCACGAGGGCTACACCTTC
TRBJ2-1	TRBV4-2	.	few	CASSQEGTLPEEQFF	TGTGCCAGCAGCCAAGAAGGGACTCTCCCGGAGGAGCAGTTCTTC
TRBJ2-1	TRBV11-2	.	few	CASRRKVWDNEQFF	TGTGCCAGCAGGCGGAAGGTCTGGGACAATGAGCAGTTCTTC
TRBJ1-5	TRBV6-5	TRBD1	.	CASRLTGEAPQHF	TGTGCCAGCAGGCTGACAGGGGAGGCGCCCCAGCATTTT
TRBJ1-6	TRBV2	.	.	CASSLRGVNSPLHF	TGTGCCAGCAGCCTCCGGGGGGTGAATTCACCCCTCCACTTT
TRBJ2-7	TRBV2	TRBD2	.	CASSVLAGIGNEQYF	TGTGCCAGCAGTGTTCTAGCGGGGATAGGGAACGAGCAGTACTTC
TRBJ2-5	TRBV7-8	TRBD1	.	CASSLAVGTGRETQYF	TGTGCCAGCAGCTTAGCGGTGGGGACAGGCCGAGAGACCCAGTACTTC
TRBJ2-1	TRBV29-1	.	.	CSAIPGGRSYNEQFF	TGCAGCGCCATACCCGGGGGGCGCAGCTACAATGAGCAGTTCTTC
TRBJ2-1	TRBV30	.	.	CAWSVQYPSEVPFF	TGTGCCTGGAGTGTACAGTATCCCTCGGAGGTCCCGTTCTTC
TRBJ1-1	TRBV21-1	.	.	CASSKGAGEAFF	TGTGCCAGCAGCAAAGGGGCAGGGGAAGCTTTCTTT
TRBJ1-1	TRBV5-1	.	few	CASSLGAKTEAFF	TGCGCCAGCAGCTTGGGAGCAAAGACTGAAGCTTTCTTT
TRBJ2-5	TRBV7-9	TRBD1	.	CASSSGQGFSETQYF	TGTGCCAGCAGCTCGGGACAGGGGTTTTCAGAGACCCAGTACTTC
TRBJ2-1	TRBV15	TRBD1	.	CATSRAGQVYNEQFF	TGTGCCACCAGCAGAGCCGGACAGGTGTACAATGAGCAGTTCTTC
TRBJ2-6	TRBV19	TRBD1	.	CASKAGTGFHSGANVLTF	TGTGCCAGTAAGGCCGGGACAGGGTTTCACTCTGGGGCCAACGTCCTGACTTTC
TRBJ1-2	TRBV30	.	few	CAWMNDGGETF	TGTGCCTGGATGAACGACGGCGGCGAGACCTTC
TRBJ1-1	TRBV4-1	.	many	CASSPGPQNSEAFF	TGCGCCAGCAGCCCAGGGCCCCAAAATTCTGAAGCTTTCTTT
TRBJ1-2	TRBV5-5	.	.	CASSFFRGSNYGYTF	TGTGCCAGCAGCTTCTTCCGGGGAAGTAACTATGGCTACACCTTC
TRBJ2-7	TRBV9	.	few	CASSVGDGRGYEQYF	TGTGCCAGCAGCGTAGGGGACGGGAGAGGTTACGAGCAGTACTTC
TRBJ2-3	TRBV2	.	few	CASSPWSRTDTQYF	TGTGCCAGCAGCCCCTGGTCTCGGACAGATACGCAGTATTTT
TRBJ2-7	TRBV6-4	TRBD2	.	CASSVSTSGRRSSYEQYF	TGTGCCAGCAGTGTATCGACTAGCGGGAGGAGGAGCTCCTACGAGCAGTACTTC